The present entry profiles one T cell receptor (beta chain) with its context. Its antigen remains unknown. Stated time point: persistent/refractory GD, antithyroid drugs over 5 years with positive TRAb. Preparation of the TCR library used RNA extracted from PBMCs. This record belongs to a study of regulatory T cells in long-lasting Graves disease. Building of the TCR beta libraries involved iRepertoire HTBI primers and Arm-PCR of CDR3 regions. Original data processing: Samples jointly harbored 60 to 70 TRBV and some 13 TRBJ segments. TCRdb re-analysed the multiplex PCR reads in MiXCR, keeping a single row per CDR3 protein. TCRdb's processing, not the authors', yielded these V and J calls. The sample gives 300,000 to 350,000 distinct CDR3 sequences, 15% to 20% of which show up once; 29% is in the top ten. The study's findings and limits: The number of shared public clonotypes was higher in persistent patients (approximately 2,500) than new patients (over 900). Favored gene segments in persistent disease were TRBV28, TRBJ1-2 and TRBJ2-5. It was peripheral blood alone, not thyroid tissue, that was studied.

Trimming removed 5 bases at V and 4 bases at J, with 14 bases between. The CDR3 consists of 13 residues. CDR1 and CDR2 from the germline V gene are GTSNPN and SVGIG (reference sequence). The material sequenced was peripheral blood mononuclear cells (PBMCs), taken when the disease was refractory, from a patient treated with antithyroid drugs. The source is a female donor with Graves disease. The V gene is TRBV30, the J gene TRBJ2-5; maybe TRBD1 (6 bases). In DNA form, the CDR3 reads TGTGCCTGGGCCCAGGGGACGGGAGAGACCCAGTACTTC. Encoded protein: CAWAQGTGETQYF. Using reference TRBV30 and TRBJ2-5 for the parts outside the CDR3, the full variable domain is SQTIHQWPATLVQPVGSPLSLECTVEGTSNPNLYWYRQAAGRGLQLLFYSVGIGQISSEVPQNLSASRPQDRQFILSSKKLLLSDSGFYLCAWAQGTGETQYFGPGTRLLVL.